The T cell receptor beta chain under discussion was sequenced for a study of regulatory T cells in long-lasting Graves disease. Germline V gene data show CDR1 as LNHDA and CDR2 as SQIVND (reference sequence). CDR3 length: 14 amino acids. V lost 5 bases to trimming and J lost 4 bases, with 14 bases between them. Construction of TCR beta libraries relied on iRepertoire HTBI primers and on Arm-PCR targeting CDR3 regions. Each CDR3 protein gets one entry after TCRdb re-called the multiplex PCR reads with MiXCR. The sample holds about 540,000 distinct CDR3 sequences, roughly 13% seen once. This clonotype was picked up many times. The time point was: newly diagnosed GD, antithyroid drugs for less than 3 months. Extracted PBMC RNA gave rise to the TCR library. This same sample was also taken into another study, of T cells in Graves' hyperthyroidism and ophthalmopathy.

This sequence originates from a man aged 25-45 years with Graves disease. Sample: peripheral blood mononuclear cells (PBMCs), taken at new diagnosis, from a patient treated with antithyroid drugs. This chain links TRBV19 with TRBJ1-2; D is possibly TRBD1 (6 bases). The CDR3 coding sequence is TGTGCCAGTAGTGCCGACAGGAGTTCCTATGGCTACACCTTC. Its protein product is CASSADRSSYGYTF.